These 19 T cell receptor beta chains share one sample of origin, sequenced in a study of blood T cell repertoires in COVID-19. TCRdb's table, derived via immunoSEQ multiplex PCR, lists solely in-frame clones and lacks some. The repertoire holds 150,000 to 200,000 clones, with around four fifths as singletons. Sequencing input: PBMCs or T cells enriched from blood (not recorded which). The receptors come from a woman between 50 and 59 years old who had recovered from COVID-19.

This clone was recorded only once. The chain combines TRBV18 with TRBJ1-1; TRBD1 agrees at 11 bases. Germline CDR1 KGHSH, CDR2 LQKENI. V lost 3 bases to trimming and J lost 6 bases; unmatched junction nucleotides: 3. The CDR3 consists of 14 residues. CDR3 amino acids: CASSPGQGGSEAFF. In DNA form, the CDR3 reads TGTGCCAGCTCACCGGGACAGGGGGGCTCTGAAGCTTTCTTT.

The J gene is TRBJ1-3, the V gene TRBV7-8; unclear D gene. The CDR3 loop spans 17 amino acids. V lost 1 base and J lost 0, with 13 bases in between. CDR1 SGHVS and CDR2 FQNEAQ come from the germline V gene. The chain's CDR3 is CASSLGTTAYSGNTIYF. For the CDR3, the DNA is TGTGCCAGCAGCTTAGGGACTACCGCTTACTCTGGAAACACCATATATTTT.

J is TRBJ2-2 and V is TRBV7-3; 10 bases fit TRBD1. The CDR3 contains 21 residues. The trim removed 1 base at V and 3 bases at J, leaving 17 bases unmatched. Germline V CDR1 and CDR2: SGHTA, FQGTGA. CDR3 sequence (DNA): TGTGCCAGCAGCTTAATTCCCCAGAGGGACAGGGGAATCCTTTACACCGGGGAGCTGTTTTTT. Translating it yields CASSLIPQRDRGILYTGELFF. Variable domain in full (rest from reference TRBV7-3 and TRBJ2-2): GAGVSQTPSNKVTEKGKYVELRCDPISGHTALYWYRQSLGQGPEFLIYFQGTGAADDSGLPNDRFFAVRPEGSVSTLKIQRTERGDSAVYLCASSLIPQRDRGILYTGELFFGEGSRLTVL.

This chain connects TRBV2 to TRBJ1-1; 7 nucleotides match TRBD1. This CDR3 has 14 residues. The ends lost 6 bases at V and 6 bases at J; junction bases unmatched: 10. Germline loops: CDR1 SNHLY, CDR2 FYNNEI. CDR3 in DNA: TGTGCCAGCAGCCCACAGGGGCGGGGGGCTGAAGCTTTCTTT. It yields the protein CASSPQGRGAEAFF.

The chain is built from TRBV27 and TRBJ2-5, with 8 bases matching TRBD2. V lost 4 bases and J lost 5; bases outside the gene matches: 6. The CDR3 consists of 14 residues. Germline V gene data show CDR1 as MNHEY and CDR2 as SMNVEV (reference sequence). The chain's CDR3 is CASSSGLADETQYF. The CDR3 DNA is TGTGCCAGCAGTTCCGGACTAGCTGATGAGACCCAGTACTTC.

The rearrangement uses TRBV3-1 (or the pseudogene TRBV3-2) and TRBJ2-1, with D possibly matching TRBD1 (6 bases). With 5 bases removed from V and 4 bases from J, the gap between germline ends came to 12 bases. The CDR3 has 14 amino acids. The germline V gene has CDR1 LGHDT and CDR2 YNNKEL (reference sequence). The CDR3 is CASSETGQYNEQFF. The DNA for the CDR3 is TGTGCCAGCAGCGAAACAGGACAGTACAATGAGCAGTTCTTC.

J is TRBJ1-5 and V is TRBV28; D is undetermined. Per the germline V gene, CDR1 is MDHEN and CDR2 is SYDVKM. CDR3 length equals 13 residues. CDR3 nucleotide sequence: TGTGCTACCGGGTCGGGTAGCAATCAGCCCCAGCATTTT. Protein: CATGSGSNQPQHF.

The chain links TRBV7-6 to TRBJ2-1, with D possibly being TRBD2 (6 bases). V lost 1 base and J lost 8, with 6 bases in between. CDR1 SGHVS and CDR2 FNYEAQ come from the germline V gene. The CDR3 is 12 amino acids. The CDR3 nucleotides read TGTGCCAGCAGCTTAGTAGCGGATGAGCAGTTCTTC. Its translation: CASSLVADEQFF. The full variable domain, completed using reference TRBV7-6 and TRBJ2-1, is GAGVSQSPRYKVTKRGQDVALRCDPISGHVSLYWYRQALGQGPEFLTYFNYEAQQDKSGLPNDRFSAERPEGSISTLTIQRTEQRDSAMYRCASSLVADEQFFGPGTRLTVL.

J is TRBJ2-1 and V is TRBV6-5, with 9 bases that match TRBD1. V was pared by 4 bases and J by 3 bases, with 4 bases of the junction left unmatched. CDR3 length: 15 amino acids. Germline CDR1 reads MNHEY; CDR2 reads SVGAGI. CDR3 bases: TGTGCCAGCAGTTTGCCGGGACAGGGCTACAATGAGCAGTTCTTC. Its protein product is CASSLPGQGYNEQFF.

The chain is built from TRBV3-1 (or the pseudogene TRBV3-2) and TRBJ2-1; 8 nucleotides line up with TRBD2. CDR3 length: 15 amino acids. V trimming: 1 base; J trimming: 3 bases; junction bases outside the gene matches: 2. Germline CDR1 LGHDT, CDR2 YNNKEL (reference sequence). The CDR3 DNA sequence: TGTGCCAGCAGCCAAGCGGCGGGAGGCTACAATGAGCAGTTCTTC. It codes for CASSQAAGGYNEQFF.

The chain combines TRBV19 with TRBJ2-7; 8 nucleotides agree with TRBD1. Germline CDR1 reads LNHDA; CDR2 reads SQIVND (reference sequence). The CDR3 contains 16 residues. The J segment lost 2 bases and the V segment lost 3 bases, leaving 9 bases of the junction unmatched. CDR3 coding DNA: TGTGCCAGTAGTATCCCCGGACAGGGTGCTGCCTACGAGCAGTACTTC. Its protein product is CASSIPGQGAAYEQYF.

The J gene is TRBJ2-7, the V gene TRBV7-9; maybe TRBD1 (6 bases). This CDR3 comprises 14 residues. The ends were cut back, 4 bases at V and 3 bases at J, with 13 bases in the middle. Germline V lookup: CDR1 SEHNR, CDR2 FQNEAQ (reference sequence). This CDR3 is CASSSGTRFYEQYF. In nucleotides, the CDR3 is TGTGCCAGCAGCTCCGGGACAAGGTTCTACGAGCAGTACTTC.

The chain links TRBV28 to TRBJ2-7; D not certain. Germline CDR1 and CDR2: MDHEN and SYDVKM. V was trimmed by 5 bases and J by 4 bases, leaving 12 bases between them. The length of the CDR3 is 13 residues. The CDR3 is CASSAASTYEQYF. CDR3 in DNA: TGTGCCAGCAGTGCCGCTTCGACTTACGAGCAGTACTTC.

The CDR3 protein is CASSLWGGPYEQYF. CDR3 coding DNA: TGTGCCAGCAGTTTATGGGGGGGGCCCTACGAGCAGTACTTC. The chain has TRBV28 and TRBJ2-7; a weak D match, TRBD2 (7 bases). The CDR3 extends over 14 amino acids. Germline V lookup: CDR1 MDHEN, CDR2 SYDVKM. The germline V and J ends were trimmed by 0 bases and 2 bases, with 8 bases remaining between them.

The chain employs TRBV6-5 and TRBJ1-2; TRBD1 is a possible D gene (5 bases). CDR1 MNHEY and CDR2 SVGAGI come from the germline V gene. CDR3 length equals 14 residues. Trimming removed 6 bases at V and 5 bases at J, with 16 bases between. The CDR3 protein is CASSEGRSGYGYTF. CDR3 DNA: TGTGCCAGCAGCGAGGGGAGGTCAGGTTATGGCTACACCTTC.

This clone was detected only once. This chain connects TRBV3-1 (or the pseudogene TRBV3-2) to TRBJ1-3; no firm D call. The CDR3 spans 16 residues. Germline V gene lookup returns CDR1 LGHDT and CDR2 YNNKEL (reference sequence). V was trimmed by 0 bases and J by 0 bases, leaving 9 bases between them. Written as DNA, the CDR3 is TGTGCCAGCAGCCAAGATCTTCAGGACTCTGGAAACACCATATATTTT. This sequence encodes CASSQDLQDSGNTIYF.

This clone is medium-sized in the sample. The chain carries TRBV14 and TRBJ1-6, with 7 bases identical to TRBD1. The CDR3 has 20 amino acids. The ends lost 4 bases at V and 2 bases at J; junction bases unmatched: 17. The germline V gene encodes CDR1 SGHDN and CDR2 FVKESK. The CDR3 DNA follows: TGTGCCAGCAGCCTGTTCAAGGGAACAGGGGCCTCTCCCTATAATTCACCCCTCCACTTT. As protein: CASSLFKGTGASPYNSPLHF. The full variable domain, completed using reference TRBV14 and TRBJ1-6, is EAGVTQFPSHSVIEKGQTVTLRCDPISGHDNLYWYRRVMGKEIKFLLHFVKESKQDESGMPNNRFLAERTGGTYSTLKVQPAELEDSGVYFCASSLFKGTGASPYNSPLHFGNGTRLTVT.

This clone was seen more than once but under ten times. The chain uses TRBV7-8 and TRBJ2-7, with D possibly TRBD1 on 5 matching bases. Germline V gives CDR1 SGHVS, CDR2 FQNEAQ. The CDR3 sequence is 15 residues long. The V end lost 5 bases, the J end lost 5 bases, and 19 bases lay between the germline ends. CDR3 DNA: TGTGCCAGCAGCCACCAAGGGGCTATTGGGCACGAGCAGTACTTC. The encoded protein is CASSHQGAIGHEQYF.

This clone has a single count. This sequence joins TRBV28 and TRBJ2-7; D may be TRBD2 (6 bases). CDR1 is MDHEN, CDR2 SYDVKM, per germline. The length of the CDR3 is 12 residues. V dropped 2 bases and J dropped 8 bases, with 10 bases sitting between them. For the CDR3, the DNA is TGTGCCAGCAGTTTAAAGGCGGGAAAGCAGTACTTC. Translation: CASSLKAGKQYF.